Listed below are T cell receptor beta chains from one sample, sequenced in a study of cytomegalovirus exposure and HLA in healthy donors. TCRdb keeps only in-frame clones here, not all; method: immunoSEQ multiplex PCR. In the table there are 200,000 to 250,000 clones, approximately 82% of which are singletons. Material for sequencing was PBMCs. These receptors were collected from a male donor in good health and CMV-seronegative. Both conserved end residues are part of each CDR3. A D gene is named only where the DNA matches it firmly. A clone size is listed for some rows: how often the clone was seen (once, few, many), or a class if it is expanded.

clone size,CDR3 length,D gene,J gene,V gene,CDR3 DNA,CDR3 protein
.,12,.,TRBJ2-3,TRBV28,TGTGCCAGCAGGGGAGCCCGGGATACGCAGTATTTT,CASRGARDTQYF
.,16,TRBD1,TRBJ2-7,TRBV7-9,TGTTCCAGCAGCTTATGGGACAGGGATTGGAGCTACGAGCAGTACTTC,CSSSLWDRDWSYEQYF
.,15,TRBD2,TRBJ2-2,TRBV27,TGTGCCAGCAGTTTCCCTAGCGGGCCGACCGGGGAGCTGTTTTTT,CASSFPSGPTGELFF
.,15,.,TRBJ2-3,TRBV5-1,TGCGCCAGCAGCTTGGGGGGGACTAGCACAGATACGCAGTATTTT,CASSLGGTSTDTQYF
.,15,TRBD1,TRBJ1-3,TRBV9,TGTGCCAGCAGCGGACAGGGGAAAACTGGAAACACCATATATTTT,CASSGQGKTGNTIYF
.,14,.,TRBJ1-2,TRBV5-1,TGCGCCAGCAGCTTGCCGGACAGACCCTATGGCTACACCTTC,CASSLPDRPYGYTF
.,15,TRBD1,TRBJ2-7,TRBV28,TGTGCCAGCAGTGGCCGGGACAGTACTCCGTACGAGCAGTACTTC,CASSGRDSTPYEQYF
once,14,.,TRBJ2-5,TRBV30,TGTGCCTGGAGTGGCCCTCGGGGACAAGAGACCCAGTACTTC,CAWSGPRGQETQYF
.,15,TRBD1,TRBJ1-2,TRBV5-1,TGCGCCAGCAGCTCCGAGTCGGGACAGAACTATGGCTACACCTTC,CASSSESGQNYGYTF
.,15,TRBD1,TRBJ1-1,TRBV9,TGTGCCAGCAGCGCGGACAGGGGAAGGGATGCTGAAGCTTTCTTT,CASSADRGRDAEAFF
few,18,TRBD1,TRBJ2-6,TRBV11-1,TGTGCCAGCAGCTCAGGGACAGGGAAAGGACCTGGGGCCAACGTCCTGACTTTC,CASSSGTGKGPGANVLTF
.,16,TRBD2,TRBJ2-3,TRBV30,TGTGCCTGGAGCGCTGGACTAGCGGGCTTCACAGATACGCAGTATTTT,CAWSAGLAGFTDTQYF
.,19,TRBD1,TRBJ1-4,TRBV10-1,TGCGCCAGCAGTGAGTCCAGGATCGGGACAGGGGGCGCCGAGGAAAAACTGTTTTTT,CASSESRIGTGGAEEKLFF
.,12,.,TRBJ1-5,TRBV19,TGTGCCAGTAGCGCGGGGAATCAGCCCCAGCATTTT,CASSAGNQPQHF
.,17,.,TRBJ2-6,TRBV5-1,TGCGCCAGCAGCTTGACACAGACTATTCGGGGGGCCAACGTCCTGACTTTC,CASSLTQTIRGANVLTF
few,15,.,TRBJ1-5,TRBV5-6,TGTGCCAGCAGCTATGGGGGGTTTAGCAATCAGCCCCAGCATTTT,CASSYGGFSNQPQHF
.,14,.,TRBJ1-5,TRBV23-1,TGCGCCAGCAGTCAATCAGGGGATCTTCAGCCCCAGCATTTT,CASSQSGDLQPQHF
.,15,.,TRBJ2-1,TRBV19,TGTGCCAGTAGTACTTTCGGGGGAGCCCCCAATGAGCAGTTCTTC,CASSTFGGAPNEQFF
.,12,.,TRBJ1-3,TRBV29-1,TGCAGCGCTCAACGGGGGGGAAACACCATATATTTT,CSAQRGGNTIYF
.,16,TRBD1,TRBJ2-6,TRBV7-9,TGTGCCAGCAGCCGACAGGGAACCTCTGGGGCCAACGTCCTGACTTTC,CASSRQGTSGANVLTF
.,14,.,TRBJ2-5,TRBV7-2,TGTGCCAGCAGCTTTCTCGGCAGGGGAGAGACCCAGTACTTC,CASSFLGRGETQYF
.,16,.,TRBJ2-7,TRBV7-9,TGTGCCAGCAGCCCAACGGAGGGGGGGTTGAACTACGAGCAGTACTTC,CASSPTEGGLNYEQYF
.,15,TRBD1,TRBJ1-1,TRBV7-9,TGTTCCAGCAGCTTACCAGGGACAGGGACACTTGAAGCTTTCTTT,CSSSLPGTGTLEAFF
.,13,.,TRBJ1-5,TRBV19,TGTGCCAGTAGTGACAAGTCAAGGCAGCCCCAGCATTTT,CASSDKSRQPQHF
.,17,TRBD1,TRBJ1-1,TRBV7-9,TGTGCCAGCAGCTTCCTCGGGACAGGGCGATCGTACGCTGAAGCTTTCTTT,CASSFLGTGRSYAEAFF
.,15,.,TRBJ2-7,TRBV4-1,TGCGCCAGCAGCCAAGTTACAGGTCCCTTGGGGGAGCAGTACTTC,CASSQVTGPLGEQYF
.,13,.,TRBJ2-7,TRBV2,TGTGCCAGCAGAGACGACAGGACCTACGAGCAGTACTTC,CASRDDRTYEQYF
.,15,TRBD2,TRBJ2-7,TRBV6-4,TGTGCCAGCAGTGTAACTAGCGGGGGACTCTACGAGCAGTACTTC,CASSVTSGGLYEQYF
.,13,.,TRBJ2-3,TRBV5-5,TGTGCCAGCAGCTTGGAAGGGGCAGATACGCAGTATTTT,CASSLEGADTQYF
.,17,TRBD1,TRBJ2-2,TRBV5-1,TGCGCCAGCAGCTCCTCTACAGGGGGAGGAGGCGCCGGGGAGCTGTTTTTT,CASSSSTGGGGAGELFF
.,13,.,TRBJ2-7,TRBV29-1,TGCAGCGTTGAGGACAGTGAACACGGGGAGCAGTACTTC,CSVEDSEHGEQYF
once,14,TRBD2,TRBJ2-3,TRBV6-5,TGTGCCAGCAGTCTAGCGGGAGTTTTAGATACGCAGTATTTT,CASSLAGVLDTQYF
.,18,.,TRBJ1-4,TRBV6-1,TGTGCCAGCAGTGACTGTCCAAGTCTCCTAGTCGACAATGAAAAACTGTTTTTT,CASSDCPSLLVDNEKLFF
few,15,TRBD1,TRBJ2-1,TRBV28,TGTGCCAGCAGTTTAGGAAGGGGGCGCGGGAATGAGCAGTTCTTC,CASSLGRGRGNEQFF
.,16,.,TRBJ2-3,TRBV9,TGTGCCAGCAGCCCCACGGGACATCATTACACAGATACGCAGTATTTT,CASSPTGHHYTDTQYF
.,11,.,TRBJ2-7,TRBV28,TGTGCCAGCAGTTTGAGGTACGAGCAGTACTTC,CASSLRYEQYF
.,12,.,TRBJ2-7,TRBV19,TGTGCCAGTAGTATCTACGGCTACGAGCAGTACTTC,CASSIYGYEQYF
.,15,.,TRBJ2-7,TRBV6-5,TGTGCCAGCAGTTTCAAACAGGGCCGGTCCTACGAGCAGTACTTC,CASSFKQGRSYEQYF
once,15,.,TRBJ1-5,TRBV30,TGTGCCTGGAGTGTGGACAGTCGGGGCAATCAGCCCCAGCATTTT,CAWSVDSRGNQPQHF
few,16,TRBD1,TRBJ1-1,TRBV6-5,TGTGCCAGCAGTTCCATACTCACAGGGGCGGATACTGAAGCTTTCTTT,CASSSILTGADTEAFF
once,14,TRBD1,TRBJ1-3,TRBV5-1,TGCGCCAGCAGCTTGGCAGGGGGAGGAAACACCATATATTTT,CASSLAGGGNTIYF
.,15,.,TRBJ2-3,TRBV18,TGTGCCAGCTCACCACCGGGCAGCCAAACAGATACGCAGTATTTT,CASSPPGSQTDTQYF
.,19,TRBD2,TRBJ2-1,TRBV7-9,TGTGCCAGCAGCTTAGTGACTAGCGGGAGGAGGGGGGCCTACAATGAGCAGTTCTTC,CASSLVTSGRRGAYNEQFF
.,20,.,TRBJ2-2,TRBV7-3,TGTGCCAGCAGCTTAACCCCGCCTTTGCGGGGATCCTCGAGCACCGGGGAGCTGTTTTTT,CASSLTPPLRGSSSTGELFF
.,15,TRBD2,TRBJ2-2,TRBV7-3,TGTGCCAGCAGCCCGATAGCGACTAGCCCCGGGGAGCTGTTTTTT,CASSPIATSPGELFF
.,14,TRBD2,TRBJ2-7,TRBV27,TGTGCCAGCAGCTTTAGCGGGAGGGCCTACGAGCAGTACTTC,CASSFSGRAYEQYF
.,15,.,TRBJ2-3,TRBV21-1,TGTGCCAGCAGCCCACTAGCGGGAGAGGCAGATACGCAGTATTTT,CASSPLAGEADTQYF
few,12,.,TRBJ1-5,TRBV19,TGTGCCAGTACCCGGGAAAATCAGCCCCAGCATTTT,CASTRENQPQHF
once,13,.,TRBJ2-3,TRBV5-1,TGCGCCAGCAGCGCCCTAAGCACAGATACGCAGTATTTT,CASSALSTDTQYF
.,11,.,TRBJ2-7,TRBV20-1,TGCAGTGCTAGAGATCTGAGGGAGCAGTACTTC,CSARDLREQYF
.,14,.,TRBJ1-1,TRBV7-9,TGTGCCAGCAGTCAACAGGTTCTGAACACTGAAGCTTTCTTT,CASSQQVLNTEAFF
.,15,.,TRBJ2-1,TRBV7-9,TGTGCCAGCAGCTTAGTTCAGGGGATCCACAATGAGCAGTTCTTC,CASSLVQGIHNEQFF
.,17,TRBD1,TRBJ2-2,TRBV2,TGTGCCAGCAGTAAGCTCCGGACAGGGGTTAACACCGGGGAGCTGTTTTTT,CASSKLRTGVNTGELFF